The 13 T cell receptor beta chains below come from one sample, sequenced in a study of shared clonotypes between healthy human individuals. This table comes from immunoSEQ multiplex PCR, and its TCRdb copy is limited to in-frame clones, with some not included. The data contain over a million clones, around 95% of them singletons. The sequencing input was naive CD4+ T cells sorted from blood. Subset here: CD45RA+ positively selected. These receptors were collected from a man aged 25 to 40 in good health.

The chain combines TRBV2 with TRBJ1-5; D remains unclear. Germline V gene sequence: CDR1 SNHLY, CDR2 FYNNEI. The CDR3 runs to 13 residues. Trimming cost V 7 bases and J 0 bases, with 7 bases left between them. The CDR3 DNA follows: TGTGCCAGCATGGGAGATAGCAATCAGCCCCAGCATTTT. Its translation: CASMGDSNQPQHF.

The chain carries TRBV15 and TRBJ1-5, with 7 bases that match TRBD1. V was pared by 1 base and J by 5 bases, with 8 bases of the junction left unmatched. CDR3 length: 16 amino acids. Germline loops: CDR1 LNHNV, CDR2 YYDKDF (reference sequence). CDR3 residues: CATSRAIGQADQPQHF. CDR3 nucleotides: TGTGCCACCAGCAGAGCCATAGGACAGGCCGATCAGCCCCAGCATTTT.

The chain is built from TRBV6-1 and TRBJ2-7; TRBD2 is a possible D gene (5 bases). This CDR3 is built from 14 residues. CDR1 MNHNS and CDR2 SASEGT come from the germline V gene. Trimming took off 6 bases at V and 5 bases at J, with 17 bases between the two ends. The CDR3 sequence is CASSPSRPADEQYF. CDR3 DNA sequence: TGTGCCAGCAGCCCTAGCCGCCCCGCCGACGAGCAGTACTTC.

This chain joins TRBV5-4 and TRBJ1-2; 7 nucleotides align to TRBD1. The CDR3 is 15 amino acids. Trimming took 4 bases from V and 5 from J; bases not matched to a gene: 11. The germline CDR1 and CDR2 sequences are SGHNT and YYREEE (reference sequence). CDR3 residues: CASSPVGTDFYGYTF. CDR3 DNA sequence: TGTGCCAGCAGCCCCGTAGGGACAGATTTTTATGGCTACACCTTC.

This clone was detected only a few times. The J gene is TRBJ1-4, the V gene TRBV9; no firm D call. This CDR3 region has 13 residues. CDR1 is SGDLS, CDR2 YYNGEE, per germline. V dropped 4 bases and J dropped 8 bases, with 12 bases sitting between them. CDR3 region: CASSPRGEEKLFF. CDR3 nucleotides: TGTGCCAGCAGCCCCAGAGGAGAGGAAAAACTGTTTTTT.

This clone was detected once. This chain connects TRBV6-5 to TRBJ2-5; D might be TRBD2 (7 bases). Germline assignment: CDR1 MNHEY and CDR2 SVGAGI. With 0 bases removed from V and 5 bases from J, the gap between germline ends came to 10 bases. This CDR3 comprises 14 residues. CDR3 residues: CASSYSGGLETQYF. The CDR3 DNA reads as TGTGCCAGCAGTTACTCGGGGGGGCTGGAGACCCAGTACTTC.

Remarks on this clone: Other DNA sequences in this sample translate to the same CDR3. Written as DNA, the CDR3 is TGCAGCGTTGACAGGACAGCCCAAGAGACCCAGTACTTC. It codes for CSVDRTAQETQYF. The rearrangement links TRBV29-1 to TRBJ2-5; perhaps TRBD1 as D (6 bases). The V end was cut by 3 bases, the J end by 1 base, with 9 bases between. In germline, CDR1 is SQVTM, CDR2 ANQGSEA. The CDR3 runs 13 residues.

This chain uses TRBV7-3 with TRBJ2-1, with 9 bases matching TRBD2. Per the germline V gene, CDR1 is SGHTA and CDR2 is FQGTGA. CDR3 length: 15 residues. V lost 5 bases to trimming and J lost 3 bases; unmatched junction nucleotides: 5. CDR3 bases: TGTGCCAGCAGCCCCACACTAGCGGGCTACAATGAGCAGTTCTTC. It is translated as CASSPTLAGYNEQFF.

The CDR3 here is CAIKGQVNTEAFF. CDR3 sequence (DNA): TGTGCCATCAAGGGACAGGTGAACACTGAAGCTTTCTTT. The V gene is TRBV10-3, the J gene TRBJ1-1; TRBD1 matches 8 bases. V dropped 7 bases and J dropped 0; count of bases not matched to a gene: 1. CDR1 is ENHRY and CDR2 is SYGVKD in the germline V gene. CDR3 size: 13 residues.

This sequence joins TRBV5-1 and TRBJ2-3, with 12 nucleotides matching TRBD2. After removal of 4 bases from V and 3 bases from J, the junction contained 6 bases not matched to a gene. This CDR3 has 16 residues. Germline CDR1 and CDR2: SGHRS and YFSETQ. This CDR3 is CASSKRLAGDTDTQYF. CDR3 in DNA: TGCGCCAGCAGCAAAAGACTAGCGGGAGATACAGATACGCAGTATTTT.

A single count supports this clone. The J gene is TRBJ2-1, the V gene TRBV28; 11 bases line up with TRBD1. This CDR3 comprises 18 residues. Looked up from germline, CDR1 is MDHEN and CDR2 is SYDVKM. The trim removed 6 bases at V and 8 bases at J, leaving 18 bases unmatched. The CDR3 DNA sequence: TGTGCCAGCAGCCGGGACAGGGGGACTCGTACGCAACGCGATGAGCAGTTCTTC. This gives the protein CASSRDRGTRTQRDEQFF.

On this clone: The same CDR3 also results from other DNA sequences found in this sample. The chain couples TRBV5-4 to TRBJ2-7; 8 nucleotides align to TRBD2. After removal of 0 bases from V and 2 bases from J, the junction contained 1 base not matched to a gene. Germline CDR1 is SGHNT and CDR2 is YYREEE (reference sequence). This CDR3 has 14 residues. The CDR3 here is CASSLVGRAYEQYF. CDR3 nucleotides: TGTGCCAGCAGCTTGGTCGGGAGGGCCTACGAGCAGTACTTC.

The chain is built from TRBV9 and TRBJ2-1; 7 positions agree with TRBD2. The CDR3 covers 17 residues. Germline V gene data show CDR1 as SGDLS and CDR2 as YYNGEE. With V trimmed by 0 bases and J by 0 bases, 6 bases remained unmatched. The CDR3 protein is CASSVEALASSYNEQFF. CDR3 sequence (DNA): TGTGCCAGCAGCGTAGAAGCACTAGCGAGCTCCTACAATGAGCAGTTCTTC.